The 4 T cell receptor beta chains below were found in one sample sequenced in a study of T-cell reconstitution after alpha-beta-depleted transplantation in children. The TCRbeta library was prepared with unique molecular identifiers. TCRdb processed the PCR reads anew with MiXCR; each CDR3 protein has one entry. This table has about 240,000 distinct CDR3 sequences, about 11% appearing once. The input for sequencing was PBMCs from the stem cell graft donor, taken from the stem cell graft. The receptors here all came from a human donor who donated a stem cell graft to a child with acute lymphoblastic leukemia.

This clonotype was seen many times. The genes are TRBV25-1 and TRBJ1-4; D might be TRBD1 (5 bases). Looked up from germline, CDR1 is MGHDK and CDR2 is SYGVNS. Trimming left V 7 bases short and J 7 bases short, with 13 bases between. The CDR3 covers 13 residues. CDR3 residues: CASIGHGGEKLFF. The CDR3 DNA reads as TGTGCCAGCATAGGACACGGCGGTGAAAAACTGTTTTTT. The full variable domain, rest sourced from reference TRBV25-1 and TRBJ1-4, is EADIYQTPRYLVIGTGKKITLECSQTMGHDKMYWYQQDPGMELHLIHYSYGVNSTEKGDLSSESTVSRIRTEHFPLTLESARPSHTSQYLCASIGHGGEKLFFGSGTQLSVL.

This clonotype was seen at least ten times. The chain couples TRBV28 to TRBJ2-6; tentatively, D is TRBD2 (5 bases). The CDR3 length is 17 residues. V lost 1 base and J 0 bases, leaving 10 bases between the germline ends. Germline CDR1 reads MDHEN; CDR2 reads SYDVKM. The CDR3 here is CASSLLRAYSGANVLTF. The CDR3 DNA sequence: TGTGCCAGCAGTTTATTGCGGGCGTACTCTGGGGCCAACGTCCTGACTTTC.

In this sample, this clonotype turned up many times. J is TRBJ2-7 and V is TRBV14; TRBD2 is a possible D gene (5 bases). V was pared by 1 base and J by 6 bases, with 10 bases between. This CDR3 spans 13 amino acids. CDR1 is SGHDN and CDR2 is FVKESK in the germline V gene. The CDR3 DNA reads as TGTGCCAGCAGCCAAGTCGACGGAGGCGAGCAGTACTTC. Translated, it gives CASSQVDGGEQYF.

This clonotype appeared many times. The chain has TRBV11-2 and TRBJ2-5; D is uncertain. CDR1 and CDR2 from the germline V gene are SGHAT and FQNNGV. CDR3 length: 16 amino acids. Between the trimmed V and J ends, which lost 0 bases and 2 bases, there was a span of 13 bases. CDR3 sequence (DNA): TGTGCCAGCAGCTTAGATGATGTACTATCTCAAGAGACCCAGTACTTC. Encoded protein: CASSLDDVLSQETQYF.